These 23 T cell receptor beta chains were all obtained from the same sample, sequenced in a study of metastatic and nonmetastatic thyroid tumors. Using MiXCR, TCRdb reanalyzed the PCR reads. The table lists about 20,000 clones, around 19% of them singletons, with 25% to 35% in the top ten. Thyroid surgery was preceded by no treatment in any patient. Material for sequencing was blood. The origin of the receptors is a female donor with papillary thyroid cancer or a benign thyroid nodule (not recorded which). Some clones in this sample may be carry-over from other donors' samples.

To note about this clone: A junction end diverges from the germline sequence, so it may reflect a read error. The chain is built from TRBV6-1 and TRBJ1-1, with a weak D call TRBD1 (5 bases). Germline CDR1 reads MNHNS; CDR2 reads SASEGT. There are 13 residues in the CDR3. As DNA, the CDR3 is TGTGCCAGCAGGGGACTGGAAAACACTCAAGCTTTCTTT. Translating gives CASRGLENTQAFF.

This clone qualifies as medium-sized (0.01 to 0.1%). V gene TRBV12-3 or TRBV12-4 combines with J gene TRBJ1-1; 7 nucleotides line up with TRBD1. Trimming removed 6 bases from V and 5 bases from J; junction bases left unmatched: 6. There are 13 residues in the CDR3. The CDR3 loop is CASSAADRTEAFF. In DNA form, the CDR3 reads TGTGCCAGCAGCGCCGCGGACAGGACTGAAGCTTTCTTT.

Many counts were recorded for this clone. The CDR3 DNA reads TGTGCCAGCAGCTTCGGGGGGGGGTCCCGCTATGGCTACACCTTC. Translating gives CASSFGGGSRYGYTF. The genes are TRBV7-6 and TRBJ1-2, with D possibly being TRBD1 (5 bases). Germline V gene sequence: CDR1 SGHVS, CDR2 FNYEAQ. The CDR3 length is 15 residues. V lost 3 bases, J lost 4 bases, and 15 bases lay in between.

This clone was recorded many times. CDR3 in DNA: TGCAGTGCCCTCGAGACCAGGGGCTTTAGCTCTGGAAACACCATATATTTT. It specifies CSALETRGFSSGNTIYF. The genes are TRBV20-1 and TRBJ1-3; a possible D gene is TRBD1 (6 bases). Germline V gene sequence: CDR1 DFQATT, CDR2 SNEGSKA (reference sequence). The CDR3 sequence is 17 residues long. The V gene lost 6 bases and the J gene lost 0 bases, with 21 bases spanning the gap.

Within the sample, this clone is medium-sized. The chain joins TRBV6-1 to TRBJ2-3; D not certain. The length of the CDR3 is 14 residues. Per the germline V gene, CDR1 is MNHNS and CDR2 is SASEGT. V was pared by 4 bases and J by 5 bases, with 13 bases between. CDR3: CASSGRELLDTQYF. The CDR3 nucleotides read TGTGCCAGCAGTGGAAGAGAGCTCCTAGATACGCAGTATTTT.

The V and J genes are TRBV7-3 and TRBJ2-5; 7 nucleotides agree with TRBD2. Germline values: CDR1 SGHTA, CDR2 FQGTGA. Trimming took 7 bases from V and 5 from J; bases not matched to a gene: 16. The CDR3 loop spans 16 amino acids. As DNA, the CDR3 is TGTGCCAGCATCCCTACGATCGGACTAGAGTCGGAGACCCAGTACTTC. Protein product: CASIPTIGLESETQYF.

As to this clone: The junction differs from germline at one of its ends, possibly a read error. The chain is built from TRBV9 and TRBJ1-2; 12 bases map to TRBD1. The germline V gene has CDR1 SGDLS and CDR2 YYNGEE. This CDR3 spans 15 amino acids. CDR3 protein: CASIAWDRGQDGYTF. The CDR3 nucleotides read TGTGCCAGCATCGCCTGGGACAGGGGGCAGGATGGTTACACCTTC.

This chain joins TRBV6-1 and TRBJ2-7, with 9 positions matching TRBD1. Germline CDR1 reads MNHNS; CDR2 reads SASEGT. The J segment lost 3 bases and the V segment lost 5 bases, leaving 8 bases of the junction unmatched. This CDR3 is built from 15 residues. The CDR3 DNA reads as TGTGCCAGCAGTACAACGGGACAGGGCTTCTACGAGCAGTACTTC. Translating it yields CASSTTGQGFYEQYF.

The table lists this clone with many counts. The CDR3 region is CASSLMGGTEAFF. The CDR3 bases are TGTGCCAGCAGCTTAATGGGGGGAACTGAAGCTTTCTTT. The genes are TRBV11-1 and TRBJ1-1; weak D call: TRBD1 (5 bases). The CDR3 contains 13 residues. V was trimmed by 2 bases and J by 5 bases, leaving 9 bases between them. CDR1 is SGHAT and CDR2 is FQDESV in the germline V gene (reference sequence).

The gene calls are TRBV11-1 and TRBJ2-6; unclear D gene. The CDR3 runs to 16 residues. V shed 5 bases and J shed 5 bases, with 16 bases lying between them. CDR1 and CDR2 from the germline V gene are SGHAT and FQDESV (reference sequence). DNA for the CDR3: TGTGCCAGCAGCCCGGGTAGTTGGACCTGGGCCAACGTCCTGACTTTC. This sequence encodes CASSPGSWTWANVLTF.

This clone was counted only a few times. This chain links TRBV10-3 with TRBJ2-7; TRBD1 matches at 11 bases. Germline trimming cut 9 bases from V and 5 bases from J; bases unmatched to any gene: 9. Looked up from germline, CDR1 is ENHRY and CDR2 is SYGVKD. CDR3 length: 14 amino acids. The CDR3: CAISWTGGYDEQYF. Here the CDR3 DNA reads TGTGCCATTTCTTGGACAGGGGGCTATGACGAGCAGTACTTC.

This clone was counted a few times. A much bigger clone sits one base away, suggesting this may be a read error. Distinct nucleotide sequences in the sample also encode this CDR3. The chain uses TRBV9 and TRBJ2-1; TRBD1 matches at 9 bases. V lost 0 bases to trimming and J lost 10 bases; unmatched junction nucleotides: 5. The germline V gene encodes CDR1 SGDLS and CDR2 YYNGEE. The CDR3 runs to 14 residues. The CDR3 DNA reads TGTGCCAGCAGCGTAGCCGGGACAGGGAACGAGCAGTTCTTC. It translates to CASSVAGTGNEQFF.

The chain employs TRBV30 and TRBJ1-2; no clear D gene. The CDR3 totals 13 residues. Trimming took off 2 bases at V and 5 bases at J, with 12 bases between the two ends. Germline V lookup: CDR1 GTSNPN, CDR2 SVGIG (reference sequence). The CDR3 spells CAWSKDVRYGYTF. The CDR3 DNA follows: TGTGCCTGGAGTAAAGACGTGCGATATGGCTACACCTTC.

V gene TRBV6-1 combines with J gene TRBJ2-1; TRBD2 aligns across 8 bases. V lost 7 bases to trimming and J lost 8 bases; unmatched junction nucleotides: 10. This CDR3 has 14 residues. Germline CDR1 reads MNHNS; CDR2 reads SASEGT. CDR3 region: CASNTGLAGHEQFF. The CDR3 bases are TGTGCCAGCAACACCGGACTAGCAGGGCATGAGCAGTTCTTC.

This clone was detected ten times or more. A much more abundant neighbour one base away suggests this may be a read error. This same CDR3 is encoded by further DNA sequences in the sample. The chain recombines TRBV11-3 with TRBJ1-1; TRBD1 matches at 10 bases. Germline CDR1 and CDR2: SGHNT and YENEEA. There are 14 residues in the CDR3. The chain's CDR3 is CASSTRDRGTEAFF. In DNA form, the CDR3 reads TGTGCCAGCAGCACTAGGGACAGGGGCACTGAAGCCTTCTTT.

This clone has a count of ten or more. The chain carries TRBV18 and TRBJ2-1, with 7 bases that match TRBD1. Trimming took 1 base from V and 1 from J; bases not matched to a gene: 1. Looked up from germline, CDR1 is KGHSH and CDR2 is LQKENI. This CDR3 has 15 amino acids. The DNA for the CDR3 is TGTGCCAGCTCACCACAACAGGGGTCCTACAATGAGCAGTTCTTC. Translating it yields CASSPQQGSYNEQFF.

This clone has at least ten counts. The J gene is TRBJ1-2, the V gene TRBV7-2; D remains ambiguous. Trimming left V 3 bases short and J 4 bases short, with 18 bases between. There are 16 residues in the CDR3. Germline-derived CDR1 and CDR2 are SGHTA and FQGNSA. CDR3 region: CASSFGLKPSSYGYTF. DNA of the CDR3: TGTGCCAGCAGCTTCGGGCTCAAACCAAGCAGCTATGGCTACACCTTC.

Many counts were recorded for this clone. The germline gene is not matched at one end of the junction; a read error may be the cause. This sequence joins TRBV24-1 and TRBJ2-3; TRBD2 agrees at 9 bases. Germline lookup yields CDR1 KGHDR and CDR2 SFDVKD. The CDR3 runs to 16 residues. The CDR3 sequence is CATSDLHGTSRDTQYF. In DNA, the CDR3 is TGTGCCACCAGTGATTTGCATGGGACTAGCAGAGATACGCAGTATTTT.

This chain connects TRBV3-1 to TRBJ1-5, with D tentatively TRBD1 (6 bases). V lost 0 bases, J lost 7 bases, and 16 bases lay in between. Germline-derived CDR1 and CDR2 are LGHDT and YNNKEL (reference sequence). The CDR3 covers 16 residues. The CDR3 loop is CASSQDASGDRQPQHF. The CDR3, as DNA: TGTGCCAGCAGCCAAGATGCGTCAGGGGATAGGCAGCCCCAGCATTTT.

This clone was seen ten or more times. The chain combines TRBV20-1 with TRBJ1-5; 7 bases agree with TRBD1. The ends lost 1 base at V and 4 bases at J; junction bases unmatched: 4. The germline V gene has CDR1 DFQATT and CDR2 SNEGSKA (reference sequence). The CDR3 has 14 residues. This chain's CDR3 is CSARVRGPNQPQHF. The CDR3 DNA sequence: TGCAGTGCTAGAGTAAGGGGGCCTAATCAGCCCCAGCATTTT.

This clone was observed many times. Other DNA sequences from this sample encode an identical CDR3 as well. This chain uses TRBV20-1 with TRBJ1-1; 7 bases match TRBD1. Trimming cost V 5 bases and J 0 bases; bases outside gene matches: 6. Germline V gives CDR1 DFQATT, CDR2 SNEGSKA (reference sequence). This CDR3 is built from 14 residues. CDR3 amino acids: CSAPRGGMNTEAFF. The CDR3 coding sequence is TGCAGTGCTCCCAGGGGGGGGATGAACACTGAAGCTTTCTTT.

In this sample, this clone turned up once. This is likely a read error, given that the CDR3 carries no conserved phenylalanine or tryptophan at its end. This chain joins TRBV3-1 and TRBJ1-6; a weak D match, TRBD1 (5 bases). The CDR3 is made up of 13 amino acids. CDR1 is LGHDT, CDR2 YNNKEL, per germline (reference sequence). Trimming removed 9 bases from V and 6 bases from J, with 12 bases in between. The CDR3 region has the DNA TGTGCCAGTGGGGCCGGAGCTAATTCACCCCTCCACCTT. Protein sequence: CASGAGANSPLHL.

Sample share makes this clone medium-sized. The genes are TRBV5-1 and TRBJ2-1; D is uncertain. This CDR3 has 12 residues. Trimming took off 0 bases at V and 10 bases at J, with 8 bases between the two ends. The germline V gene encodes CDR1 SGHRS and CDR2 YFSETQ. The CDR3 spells CASSLGWTEQFF. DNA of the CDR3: TGCGCCAGCAGCTTGGGTTGGACGGAGCAGTTCTTC.